This T cell receptor beta chain was identified in a study of shared clonotypes between healthy human individuals. Into CD45RA+ naive and CD45RA-negative memory subsets, the CD4+ cells were split. Findings and limits, study-wide: Naive CD4 clonotypes overlapped across several donors at about 5.2%. Since donors were few, the genetic and exposure-history diversity represented was limited.

Genomic DNA (from each subset) was split evenly across several immunoSEQ plates. The assay was immunoSEQ multiplex PCR, and TCRdb's table has in-frame clones only and misses some. The sample holds some 1 million clones, more than 65% seen once. As to this clone: Antigen unknown.

The CDR3 contains 14 residues. J gave up 7 bases and V 6 bases, and 8 bases lay outside the gene matches. Germline values: CDR1 SNHLY, CDR2 FYNNEI. This receptor was taken from a man between 18 and 29 years old in good health. The V and J genes are TRBV2 and TRBJ2-4, with 8 bases matching TRBD2. The source material was memory CD4+ T cells sorted from blood. Noted subset: CD45RA-negative fraction. The CDR3 DNA follows: TGTGCCAGCAGATCAGCGGGGGCCGGGAACATTCAGTACTTC. Amino acid sequence: CASRSAGAGNIQYF.